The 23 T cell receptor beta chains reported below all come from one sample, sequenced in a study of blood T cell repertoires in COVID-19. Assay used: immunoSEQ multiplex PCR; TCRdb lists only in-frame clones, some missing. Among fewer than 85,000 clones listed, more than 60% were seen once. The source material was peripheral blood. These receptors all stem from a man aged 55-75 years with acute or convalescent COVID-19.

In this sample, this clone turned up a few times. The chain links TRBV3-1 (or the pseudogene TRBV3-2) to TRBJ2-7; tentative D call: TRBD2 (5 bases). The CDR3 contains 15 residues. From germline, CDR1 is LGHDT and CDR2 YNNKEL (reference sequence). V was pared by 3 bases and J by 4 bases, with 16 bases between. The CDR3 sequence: CASSHGEPTLYEQYV. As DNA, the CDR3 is TGTGCCAGCAGCCATGGGGAGCCAACCCTATACGAGCAGTACGTC.

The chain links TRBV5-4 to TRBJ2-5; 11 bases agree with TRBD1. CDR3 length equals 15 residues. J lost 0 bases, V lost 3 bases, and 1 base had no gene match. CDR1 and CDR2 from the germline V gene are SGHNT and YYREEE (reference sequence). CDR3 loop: CASSWGQGDQETQYF. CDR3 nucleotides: TGTGCCAGCAGCTGGGGACAGGGGGACCAAGAGACCCAGTACTTC.

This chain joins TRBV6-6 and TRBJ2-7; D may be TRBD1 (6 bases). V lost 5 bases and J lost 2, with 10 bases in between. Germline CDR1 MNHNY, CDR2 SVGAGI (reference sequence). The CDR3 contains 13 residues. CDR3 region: CASSRQAAYEQYV. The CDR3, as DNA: TGTGCCAGCAGTCGACAGGCCGCCTACGAGCAGTACGTC.

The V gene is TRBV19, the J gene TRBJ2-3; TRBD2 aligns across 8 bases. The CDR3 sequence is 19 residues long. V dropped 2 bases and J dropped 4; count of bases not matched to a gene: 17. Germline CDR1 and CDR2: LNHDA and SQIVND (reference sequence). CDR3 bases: TGTGCCAGTAGTATAAGTCCCGGGAGGGCTGTCTTACATGCAGATACGCAGTATTTT. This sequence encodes CASSISPGRAVLHADTQYF.

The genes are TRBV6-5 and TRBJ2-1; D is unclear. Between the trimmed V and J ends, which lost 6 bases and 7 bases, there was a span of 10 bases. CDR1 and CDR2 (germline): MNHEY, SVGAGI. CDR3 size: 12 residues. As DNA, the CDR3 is TGTGCCAGCAGGGCCCGGGTGAATGAGCAGTTCTTC. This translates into CASRARVNEQFF.

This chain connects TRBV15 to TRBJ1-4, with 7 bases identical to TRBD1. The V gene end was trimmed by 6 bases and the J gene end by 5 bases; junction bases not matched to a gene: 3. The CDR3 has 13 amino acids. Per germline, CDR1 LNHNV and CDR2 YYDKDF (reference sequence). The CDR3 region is CATRETGNEKLFF. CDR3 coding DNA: TGTGCCACCAGGGAGACAGGGAATGAAAAACTGTTTTTT.

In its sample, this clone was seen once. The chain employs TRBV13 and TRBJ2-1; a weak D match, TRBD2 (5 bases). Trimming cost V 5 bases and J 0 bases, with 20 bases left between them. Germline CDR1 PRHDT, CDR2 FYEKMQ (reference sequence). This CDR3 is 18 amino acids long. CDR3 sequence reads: CASSPYMTDSYSYNEQFF. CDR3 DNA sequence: TGTGCCAGCAGCCCTTATATGACGGACTCATACTCCTACAATGAGCAGTTCTTC.

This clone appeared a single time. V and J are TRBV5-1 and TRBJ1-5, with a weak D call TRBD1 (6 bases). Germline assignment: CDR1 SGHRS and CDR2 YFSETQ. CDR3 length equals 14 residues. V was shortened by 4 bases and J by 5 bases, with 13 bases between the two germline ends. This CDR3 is CASSAEGGDQPQHF. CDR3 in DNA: TGCGCCAGCAGCGCGGAGGGGGGGGATCAGCCCCAGCATTTT.

The CDR3 nucleotides read TGTGCCAGCAGGGCCCGGACAGGGGCGGGCGAGCAGTACTTC. The encoded protein is CASRARTGAGEQYF. This chain links TRBV2 with TRBJ2-7; TRBD1 agrees at 9 bases. V shed 6 bases and J 6 bases; nucleotides not matched to a gene: 9. The CDR3 contains 14 residues. CDR1 and CDR2 (germline): SNHLY, FYNNEI.

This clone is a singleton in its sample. The CDR3 loop reads CASSQSLQGPLFLNYGYTF. The CDR3, as DNA: TGTGCCAGCAGCCAATCACTACAGGGCCCACTTTTCTTAAACTATGGCTACACCTTC. The V and J genes are TRBV3-1 (or the pseudogene TRBV3-2) and TRBJ1-2; tentative D call: TRBD1 (6 bases). V dropped 2 bases and J dropped 2 bases, with 24 bases sitting between them. The V gene's germline CDR1 is LGHDT and CDR2 YNNKEL (reference sequence). This CDR3 has 19 amino acids.

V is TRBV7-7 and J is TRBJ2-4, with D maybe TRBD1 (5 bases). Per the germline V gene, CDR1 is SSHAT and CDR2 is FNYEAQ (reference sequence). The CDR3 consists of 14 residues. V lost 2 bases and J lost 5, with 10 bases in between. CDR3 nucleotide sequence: TGTGCCAGCAGCTTAAGCAGGGAAGAAAACATTCAGTACTTC. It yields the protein CASSLSREENIQYF.

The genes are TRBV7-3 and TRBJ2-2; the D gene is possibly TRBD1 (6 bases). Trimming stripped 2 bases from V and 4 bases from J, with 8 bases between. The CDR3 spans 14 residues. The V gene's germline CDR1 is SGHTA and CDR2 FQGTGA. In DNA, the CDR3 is TGTGCCAGCAGCTTAGGACAGTCCACCGGGGAGCTGTTTTTT. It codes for CASSLGQSTGELFF.

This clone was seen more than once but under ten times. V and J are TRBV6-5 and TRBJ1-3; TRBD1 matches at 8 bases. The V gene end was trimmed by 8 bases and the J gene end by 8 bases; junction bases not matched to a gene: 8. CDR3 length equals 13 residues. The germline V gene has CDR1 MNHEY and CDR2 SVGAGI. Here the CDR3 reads CASGLTGGHTIYF. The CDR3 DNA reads TGTGCCAGCGGGCTTACAGGGGGTCACACCATATATTTT.

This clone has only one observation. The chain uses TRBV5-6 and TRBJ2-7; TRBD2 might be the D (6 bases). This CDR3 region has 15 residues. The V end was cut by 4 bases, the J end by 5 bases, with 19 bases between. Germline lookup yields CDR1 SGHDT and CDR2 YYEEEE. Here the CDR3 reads CASSPLSRESDEQYF. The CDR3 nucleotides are TGTGCCAGCAGCCCTCTGTCTCGGGAGAGCGACGAGCAGTACTTC.

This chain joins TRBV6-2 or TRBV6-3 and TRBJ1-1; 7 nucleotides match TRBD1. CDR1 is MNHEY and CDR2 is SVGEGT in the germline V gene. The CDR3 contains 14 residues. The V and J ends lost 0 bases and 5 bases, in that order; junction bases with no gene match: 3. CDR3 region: CASSYSGGRTEAFF. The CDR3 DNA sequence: TGTGCCAGCAGTTACTCAGGGGGCCGAACTGAAGCTTTCTTT.

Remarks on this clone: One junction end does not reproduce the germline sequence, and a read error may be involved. This CDR3 is CVSSGLAGSSYNEQFF. The CDR3, as DNA: TGTGTCAGCAGCGGACTAGCGGGGAGCTCCTACAATGAGCAGTTCTTC. The chain carries TRBV11-2 and TRBJ2-1, with 12 bases identical to TRBD2. CDR1 SGHAT and CDR2 FQNNGV come from the germline V gene. This CDR3 is built from 16 residues.

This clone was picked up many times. CDR3 in amino acids: CASSQGIVGTTYEQYF. The CDR3 DNA is TGTGCCAGCAGCCAAGGGATCGTGGGTACTACCTACGAGCAGTACTTC. The genes are TRBV4-2 and TRBJ2-7; D unresolved. The germline V gene encodes CDR1 LGHNA and CDR2 YNFKEQ. V was cut by 1 base and J by 2 bases, with 15 bases left in between. This CDR3 contains 16 residues.

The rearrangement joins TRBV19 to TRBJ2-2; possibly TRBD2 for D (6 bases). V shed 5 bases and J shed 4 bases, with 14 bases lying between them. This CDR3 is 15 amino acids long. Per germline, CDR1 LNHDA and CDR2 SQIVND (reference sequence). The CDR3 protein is CASSFGGGGTGELFF. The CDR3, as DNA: TGTGCCAGTAGTTTCGGGGGAGGTGGCACCGGGGAGCTGTTTTTT.

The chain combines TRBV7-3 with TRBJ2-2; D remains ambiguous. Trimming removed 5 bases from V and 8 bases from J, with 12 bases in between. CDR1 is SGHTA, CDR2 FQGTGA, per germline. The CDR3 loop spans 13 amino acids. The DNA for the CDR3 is TGTGCCAGCAGCCCGTCGCTCGGGGGGGAGCTGTTTTTT. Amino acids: CASSPSLGGELFF.

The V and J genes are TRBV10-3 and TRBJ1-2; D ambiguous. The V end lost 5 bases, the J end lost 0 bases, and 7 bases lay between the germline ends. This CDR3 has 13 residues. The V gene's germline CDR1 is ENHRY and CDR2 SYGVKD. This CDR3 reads CAISQTANYGYTF. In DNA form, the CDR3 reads TGTGCCATCAGTCAAACTGCTAACTATGGCTACACCTTC.

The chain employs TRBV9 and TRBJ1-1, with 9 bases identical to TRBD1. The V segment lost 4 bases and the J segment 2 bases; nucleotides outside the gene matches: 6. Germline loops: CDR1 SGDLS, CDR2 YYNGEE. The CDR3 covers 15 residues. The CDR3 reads CASSPGTGTNTEAFF. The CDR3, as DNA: TGTGCCAGCAGCCCAGGGACAGGGACTAACACTGAAGCTTTCTTT.

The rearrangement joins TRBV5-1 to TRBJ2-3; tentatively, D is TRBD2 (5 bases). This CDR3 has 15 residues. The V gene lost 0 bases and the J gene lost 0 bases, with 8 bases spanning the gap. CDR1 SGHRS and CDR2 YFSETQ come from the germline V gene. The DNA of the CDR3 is TGCGCCAGCAGCTTGGATCGGGGAAGCACAGATACGCAGTATTTT. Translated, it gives CASSLDRGSTDTQYF. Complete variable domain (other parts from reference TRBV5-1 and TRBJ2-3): KAGVTQTPRYLIKTRGQQVTLSCSPISGHRSVSWYQQTPGQGLQFLFEYFSETQRNKGNFPGRFSGRQFSNSRSEMNVSTLELGDSALYLCASSLDRGSTDTQYFGPGTRLTVL.

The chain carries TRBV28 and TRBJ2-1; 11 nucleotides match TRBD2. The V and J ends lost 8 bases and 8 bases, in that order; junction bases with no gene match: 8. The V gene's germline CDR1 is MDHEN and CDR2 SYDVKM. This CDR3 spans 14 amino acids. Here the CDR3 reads CASGLAGGPHEQFF. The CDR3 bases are TGTGCCAGCGGATTAGCGGGAGGGCCCCATGAGCAGTTCTTC.